Below are 15 T cell receptor beta chains sequenced from a single sample in a study of T cells in women clearing cervical HPV infection. This table comes from immunoSEQ multiplex PCR, and its TCRdb copy is limited to in-frame clones, with some not included. The sample holds roughly 40,000 clones. The sample consisted of blood buffy coat. These receptors originate from a woman aged 18 to 75 with a cervical HPV16 infection that either progressed to CIN3+ or cleared (not recorded which).

The CDR3 bases that were read are TGTGCCAGCAGTTACCCGCCTAGGAGCGGGTCTTCCTATGAG. Translation gives CASSYPPRSGSSYE. The whole CDR3 region reads CASSYPPRSGSSYEQFF. The chain links TRBV6-2 or TRBV6-3 to TRBJ2-1, with a tentative D call TRBD2 (6 bases). The DNA ends 3 residues before the CDR3 does, and the rest of the CDR3 is filled in from the germline J gene. This CDR3 spans 17 amino acids. V lost 2 bases, J lost 8 bases, and 22 bases lay in between. Germline values: CDR1 MNHEY, CDR2 SVGEGT.

Turning to this clone: The DNA ends 3 residues before the CDR3 does, and the rest of the CDR3 is filled in from the germline J gene. This chain joins TRBV6-1 and TRBJ2-2; 9 bases map to TRBD1. The CDR3 loop spans 18 amino acids. The J segment lost 5 bases and the V segment lost 1 base, leaving 11 bases of the junction unmatched. Germline V gene sequence: CDR1 MNHNS, CDR2 SASEGT. Incomplete CDR3 DNA: TGTGCCAGCAGTGAAGTAGGACAGGGGAGATTCGGTACCGGGGAG. It translates to CASSEVGQGRFGTGE. The complete CDR3 protein is CASSEVGQGRFGTGELFF.

A remark on this clone: Read sequence stops 3 residues before the CDR3 end, and the germline J gene provides the missing end. The V gene is TRBV23-1, the J gene TRBJ2-3; TRBD2 matches 7 bases. TRBV23-1 is classed as an ORF, of uncertain function. This CDR3 contains 20 residues. The CDR3 here is CASSQGGVGQDETSQKTQYF. Incomplete CDR3 DNA: TGCGCCAGCAGTCAAGGGGGGGTGGGCCAGGATGAGACTAGCCAGAAGACG.

Points on this clone: The read gets to within 3 residues of the CDR3 end, and the germline J gene fills in the rest. The chain recombines TRBV19 with TRBJ2-7, with TRBD2 matching over 8 bases. The CDR3 sequence is 15 residues long. V lost 1 base, J lost 1 base, and 3 bases stayed unmatched. The germline V gene has CDR1 LNHDA and CDR2 SQIVND (reference sequence). CDR3 DNA, as far as it was read: TGTGCCAGTAGTATAGCAGGGACTAGTTCCTACGAG. Amino acids: CASSIAGTSSYE. The complete CDR3 reads CASSIAGTSSYEQYF.

On this clone: The CDR3 end lies 3 residues beyond the end of the read and is filled in from the germline J gene. The chain carries TRBV11-1 and TRBJ1-2; D not resolved. This CDR3 is 15 amino acids long. Germline CDR1 SGHAT, CDR2 FQDESV (reference sequence). The V and J ends lost 5 bases and 7 bases respectively, with 20 bases between them. The sequenced part of the CDR3 DNA is TGTGCCAGCAGCCTTGGGCCGAAAGGGTCACGTGGC. It translates to CASSLGPKGSRG. The whole CDR3 protein reads CASSLGPKGSRGYTF.

About this clone itself: The CDR3 end lies 3 residues beyond the end of the read and is filled in from the germline J gene. The V call is TRBV4-1, the J call TRBJ1-4, with 10 bases identical to TRBD1. Germline V gene sequence: CDR1 MGHRA, CDR2 YSYEKL. The CDR3 runs 13 residues. Germline trimming cut 4 bases from V and 7 bases from J; bases unmatched to any gene: 0. The CDR3: CASSRTGGEKLFF. The CDR3 DNA, read in part, is TGCGCCAGCAGCCGGACAGGGGGTGAAAAA.

About this clone itself: Read sequence stops 3 residues before the CDR3 end, and the germline J gene provides the missing end. This chain joins TRBV20-1 and TRBJ2-3; TRBD2 agrees at 8 bases. V dropped 2 bases and J dropped 2; count of bases not matched to a gene: 6. The length of the CDR3 is 15 residues. Germline V gene lookup returns CDR1 DFQATT and CDR2 SNEGSKA (reference sequence). CDR3 residues: CSARFQRGFTDTQYF. The CDR3 bases that were read are TGCAGTGCTAGATTCCAGCGGGGGTTCACAGATACG.

Comments on this clone: The read terminates 3 residues ahead of where the CDR3 ends, so the germline J gene completes it. V gene TRBV18 combines with J gene TRBJ1-1; D is possibly TRBD1 (5 bases). The CDR3 spans 16 residues. Trimming stripped 0 bases from V and 5 bases from J, with 16 bases between. Germline lookup yields CDR1 KGHSH and CDR2 LQKENI. CDR3 bases read: TGTGCCAGCTCACCACCGGGGGGTCAAGCGGGGACTGAA. Its translation: CASSPPGGQAGTE. The entire CDR3 reads CASSPPGGQAGTEAFF.

On this clone: Sequencing ends 3 residues short of the CDR3 end; the germline J gene provides the rest. The rearrangement joins TRBV7-9 to TRBJ1-1; 7 bases fit TRBD1. This CDR3 comprises 15 residues. CDR1 is SEHNR and CDR2 is FQNEAQ in the germline V gene (reference sequence). The CDR3 here is CASSLTGVAYNEAFF. The sequenced part of the CDR3 DNA is TGTGCCAGCAGCTTAACAGGGGTGGCCTACAATGAG.

A word on this clone: The read terminates 3 residues before the CDR3 end, so the remaining end is supplied by the germline J gene. The chain combines TRBV5-1 with TRBJ2-2; 8 bases match TRBD2. Germline V gives CDR1 SGHRS, CDR2 YFSETQ. Trimming took 2 bases from V and 1 from J; bases not matched to a gene: 7. The CDR3 has 17 amino acids. This CDR3 is CASSLRGGLGNTGELFF. Partial CDR3 DNA: TGCGCCAGCAGCTTACGGGGGGGCCTGGGGAACACCGGGGAG.

With respect to this clone: The read ends 3 residues shy of where the CDR3 ends; the end is completed using the germline J gene. This chain links TRBV18 with TRBJ2-7; no reliable D call. V lost 3 bases, J lost 6 bases, and 6 bases lay in between. Germline loops: CDR1 KGHSH, CDR2 LQKENI. This CDR3 contains 11 residues. This CDR3 is CASSPSGEQYF. CDR3 bases read: TGTGCCAGCTCACCCTCCGGCGAG.

A note on this clone: The read is 3 residues too short to cover the CDR3 end, so that end is filled in from the germline J gene. The sample has other DNA sequences that encode this CDR3 too. The rearrangement links TRBV11-2 to TRBJ1-5, with D tentatively TRBD1 (5 bases). The CDR3 length is 15 residues. The germline V gene has CDR1 SGHAT and CDR2 FQNNGV. V was pared by 0 bases and J by 4 bases, with 10 bases between. CDR3 region: CASSLDPGRNQPQHF. The DNA read from the CDR3 is TGTGCCAGCAGCTTAGATCCAGGGAGGAATCAGCCC.

With regard to this clone: The CDR3 end falls 3 residues outside the read, so it is completed with the germline J gene. The chain uses TRBV6-1 and TRBJ2-2; 7 bases fit TRBD1. From germline, CDR1 is MNHNS and CDR2 SASEGT. There are 14 residues in the CDR3. The V segment lost 4 bases and the J segment 6 bases; nucleotides outside the gene matches: 5. CDR3 bases read: TGTGCCAGCAGTGTAGACAGGGTTCCCGGGGAG. Translation gives CASSVDRVPGE. The entire CDR3 is CASSVDRVPGELFF.

Regarding this clone: Coverage ceases 3 residues before the CDR3 finishes, and the germline J gene fills in the end. This chain uses TRBV7-9 with TRBJ2-1; the match to TRBD1 covers 8 bases. Germline V gene sequence: CDR1 SEHNR, CDR2 FQNEAQ (reference sequence). There are 14 residues in the CDR3. The junction had 4 bases not matched to a gene; V was cut back by 2 bases and J by 7 bases. This CDR3 is CASSLRQGRNEQFF. CDR3 bases read: TGTGCCAGCAGCTTACGACAGGGGCGAAATGAG. Filled out from reference TRBV7-9 and TRBJ2-1, the complete variable domain reads DTGVSQNPRHKITKRGQNVTFRCDPISEHNRLYWYRQTLGQGPEFLTYFQNEAQLEKSRLLSDRFSAERPKGSFSTLEIQRTEQGDSAMYLCASSLRQGRNEQFFGPGTRLTVL.

Turning to this clone: The CDR3 goes on 3 residues after the read ends, and that part is filled in from the germline J gene. The rearrangement joins TRBV20-1 to TRBJ1-6; D might be TRBD1 (5 bases). Germline V gives CDR1 DFQATT, CDR2 SNEGSKA (reference sequence). The length of the CDR3 is 14 residues. The ends were cut back, 0 bases at V and 7 bases at J, with 10 bases in the middle. The CDR3 here is CSARDQGPNSPLHF. CDR3 bases read: TGCAGTGCTAGAGATCAGGGTCCCAATTCACCC.